This T cell receptor (beta chain) was observed in a study of T cell changes during pregnancy in multiple sclerosis. Sequencing used immunoSEQ multiplex PCR; TCRdb keeps in-frame clones, though not all of them. Of over 55,000 clones listed, roughly 90% are singletons. The CDR3 spans 14 residues. Germline CDR1 SGHVS, CDR2 FNYEAQ. The V end was cut by 5 bases, the J end by 1 base, with 8 bases between. The V call is TRBV7-6, the J call TRBJ2-2; D ambiguous. The TCR sequence derives from a female donor in good health, enrolled as a control in a pregnancy study. The sequencing used peripheral blood, collected after pregnancy. The CDR3 region has the DNA TGTGCCAGCAGCACCCACAAGAACACCGGGGAGCTGTTTTTT. Its protein product is CASSTHKNTGELFF.